Listed below are T cell receptor beta chains from one sample, sequenced in a study of blood T cells in healthy people across ages. TCRdb redid the calling of the 5' RACE reads with MiXCR, one entry per CDR3 protein. The sample has roughly 1.4 million distinct CDR3 sequences, approximately 59% seen once; the top ten hold over 6.5%. Sequences were obtained from blood. Every receptor here comes from a man in his late teens or twenties in good health. Each CDR3 is given with its conserved first and last residue. The D gene is left open where the match is weak. Size is stated for part of the rows, as once, few or many counts, or as a class when the clone is expanded.

V	D	J	size	DNA	CDR3
TRBV6-5	-	TRBJ2-3	few	TGTGCCAGCAGTTACAAGGATAGCACAGATACGCAGTATTTT	CASSYKDSTDTQYF
TRBV20-1	TRBD2	TRBJ2-1	-	TGCAGTGCGACGACCGGGACTAGCTCATCCAATGAGCAGTTCTTC	CSATTGTSSSNEQFF
TRBV6-6	-	TRBJ1-5	-	TGTGCCAGCAGTTACTCCGTGGGGGGGTCGGACAATCAGCCCCAGCATTTT	CASSYSVGGSDNQPQHF
TRBV12-3/TRBV12-4	-	TRBJ2-4	-	TGTGCCAGCAGTTTTGGGACACAAGGGGACGCGCAGTACTTC	CASSFGTQGDAQYF
TRBV4-3	-	TRBJ1-1	-	TGCGCCAGCAGCCAAGATGTACTTGACACTGAAGCTTTCTTT	CASSQDVLDTEAFF
TRBV6-2/TRBV6-3	-	TRBJ2-7	-	TGTGCCAGCAGTCCCCGGACACCCTCCTACGAGCAGTACTTC	CASSPRTPSYEQYF
TRBV10-3	-	TRBJ2-7	-	TGTGCCAGCTGGGACCTCTTGTCCAGCGAGCAGTACTTC	CASWDLLSSEQYF
TRBV4-1	TRBD1	TRBJ1-6	few	TGCGCCAGCAGCCAACAGGGGGCGAATTCACCCCTCCACTTT	CASSQQGANSPLHF
TRBV25-1	-	TRBJ1-2	once	TGTGCCAGCAGGATAAAGGAGGGATCAGAGATGGATGGCTACACCTTC	CASRIKEGSEMDGYTF
TRBV20-1	TRBD2	TRBJ2-1	few	TGCAGTGCTCCGTCCATGGCGGGAGTAACCTACAATGAGCAGTTCTTC	CSAPSMAGVTYNEQFF
TRBV11-2	-	TRBJ2-7	-	TGTGCCAGCAGCTTAGATGACCAGGTTTACGAGCAGTACTTC	CASSLDDQVYEQYF
TRBV7-9	-	TRBJ2-7	many	TGTGCCAGTAGTCCAAGGGGGGCCTACGAGCAGTACTTC	CASSPRGAYEQYF
TRBV30	TRBD2	TRBJ2-1	-	TGTGCCTGGAGTATAGGACTAGATAATGAGCAGTTCTTC	CAWSIGLDNEQFF
TRBV29-1	-	TRBJ2-3	-	TGCAGCGTTTATCGCACAGATACGCAGTATTTT	CSVYRTDTQYF
TRBV5-4	-	TRBJ2-1	-	TGTGCCAGCAGCATCACCGGGCTGGGCCAGTTCTTC	CASSITGLGQFF
TRBV6-1	-	TRBJ2-7	-	TGTGCCAGCAGTGAACCCCGACAGGCAACCTACGAGCAGTACTTC	CASSEPRQATYEQYF
TRBV10-3	TRBD1	TRBJ1-2	-	TGTGCCATCAGTCGGGACAGGTTAAATGGCTACACCTTC	CAISRDRLNGYTF
TRBV4-1	TRBD1	TRBJ2-5	-	TGCGCCAGCAGCCCATATTGGGACAGACAAGAGACCCAGTACTTC	CASSPYWDRQETQYF
TRBV7-2	TRBD1	TRBJ2-3	few	TGTGCCAGCAGTTTACAGGGGTCACGCACAGATACGCAGTATTTT	CASSLQGSRTDTQYF
TRBV6-6	-	TRBJ2-5	-	TGTGCCAGCAGATGGGACTCCCAACGCCAAGAGACCCAGTACTTC	CASRWDSQRQETQYF
TRBV29-1	-	TRBJ2-7	-	TGCAGCGTTGGGAAAGGGCACGAGCAGTACTTC	CSVGKGHEQYF
TRBV20-1	TRBD1	TRBJ2-3	-	TGCAGTACCGGGACAGTTTACACAGATACGCAGTATTTT	CSTGTVYTDTQYF
TRBV4-2	-	TRBJ2-7	-	TGTGCCAGCAGCCAAGCCGAACTGGGTCGGAACTACGAGCAGTACTTC	CASSQAELGRNYEQYF
TRBV6-1	-	TRBJ2-7	-	TGTGCCAGCAGTGAAGCCGGGGTATCCGAGCAGTACTTC	CASSEAGVSEQYF
TRBV7-9	TRBD1	TRBJ1-2	few	TGTGCCAGCAGCTTAGGAGACAGGGTTGGCTACACCTTC	CASSLGDRVGYTF
TRBV20-1	TRBD2	TRBJ2-7	few	TGCAGTGCTGGGACTAGCGGGCAGTACTTC	CSAGTSGQYF
TRBV10-3	-	TRBJ2-3	few	TGTGCCATCGGGACGGTGGCAGATACGCAGTATTTT	CAIGTVADTQYF
TRBV12-5	TRBD1	TRBJ2-3	-	TGTGCTAGTGGTTATAGAGGGGGCGCAGCAGATACGCAGTATTTT	CASGYRGGAADTQYF
TRBV6-1	-	TRBJ2-6	-	TGTGCCAGCAGTGAATCTTGGGGGGGGGCCAACGTCCTGACTTTC	CASSESWGGANVLTF
TRBV6-6	TRBD1	TRBJ1-2	-	TGTGCCAGCAGTTACTCCACAGGGGGAAACTATGGCTACACCTTC	CASSYSTGGNYGYTF
TRBV20-1	TRBD2	TRBJ2-7	-	TGCAGTGCTACGCCAGCGGGAGTAACCCGCGAGCAGTACTTC	CSATPAGVTREQYF
TRBV15	-	TRBJ2-4	-	TGTGCCACCAGCAGAGGATGGGGGGGGCAGAACCAACAGGGAGACATTCAGTACTTC	CATSRGWGGQNQQGDIQYF
TRBV29-1	-	TRBJ2-7	-	TGCAGCGTTGAGGGCGGGGTCCCCTACGAGCAGTACTTC	CSVEGGVPYEQYF
TRBV5-1	TRBD2	TRBJ2-5	once	TGCGCCAGCAGCTTGGCCCAACCACTCCGACTAGCGGGAAACCAAGAGACCCAGTACTTC	CASSLAQPLRLAGNQETQYF
TRBV10-1	TRBD2	TRBJ2-1	few	TGCGCCAGCAGTGAGGGGCTAGCGGGCTATGAGCAGTTCTTC	CASSEGLAGYEQFF
TRBV4-1	TRBD1	TRBJ2-7	-	TGCGCCAGCAGCCGGATACAGGGGTTCTCCTACGAGCAGTACTTC	CASSRIQGFSYEQYF
TRBV12-3/TRBV12-4	TRBD2	TRBJ2-7	few	TGTGCCAGCAGTAAGGGACTAGCGGGACTGTTAGGCTACGAGCAGTACTTC	CASSKGLAGLLGYEQYF
TRBV6-5	-	TRBJ2-7	-	TGTGCCAGCAGTTCGACGGTCTTCTACGAGCAGTACTTC	CASSSTVFYEQYF
TRBV13	-	TRBJ2-2	-	TGTGCCAGCAGCTTGGGCAGCTACACCGGGGAGCTGTTTTTT	CASSLGSYTGELFF
TRBV7-2	-	TRBJ1-4	once	TGTGCCAGCGGCTTAGCGGTCAACTCAAAACTGTTTTTT	CASGLAVNSKLFF